This TCR beta chain was sequenced for a study of T cell responses to AZD1222 COVID-19 vaccine. Study-level background: Researchers grouped second doses given at about 4 or about 12 weeks into one pool. Broader study findings: Clonal diversity may have been underestimated in mostly white British donors.

Libraries were prepared by immunoSEQ multiplex PCR; TCRdb keeps only in-frame clonotypes and omits some of them. Here the sample spans about 130,000 clones, 88% being singletons. The CDR3 is 14 amino acids. Looked up from germline, CDR1 is KGHSH and CDR2 is LQKENI. V was shortened by 3 bases and J by 0 bases, with 8 bases between the two germline ends. Comment on this clone: The target antigen is unknown.

The chain employs TRBV18 and TRBJ2-5; D possibly corresponds to TRBD2 (6 bases). This TCR derives from an adult in good health. The sample consisted of peripheral blood, taken on day 0 of AZD1222 vaccination. CDR3 loop: CASSPRENQETQYF. The CDR3, as DNA: TGTGCCAGCTCACCGCGGGAAAACCAAGAGACCCAGTACTTC. Full variable domain (missing parts from reference TRBV18 and TRBJ2-5): NAGVMQNPRHLVRRRGQEARLRCSPMKGHSHVYWYRQLPEEGLKFMVYLQKENIIDESGMPKERFSAEFPKEGPSILRIQQVVRGDSAAYFCASSPRENQETQYFGPGTRLLVL.